This TCR beta chain was documented in a study of T cells in Graves' hyperthyroidism and ophthalmopathy. Notes on the study in general: Most clonotypes expanded in thyroid above 0.001 were likewise present in blood.

Fresh peripheral blood, 7.5 to 10 ml, yielded the PBMCs. This clonotype appeared many times. Its antigen remains unidentified. Germline values: CDR1 MNHNS, CDR2 SASEGT. The trim removed 6 bases at V and 7 bases at J, leaving 13 bases unmatched. The CDR3 length is 15 residues. Amplification of TCR beta CDR3 regions used RNA as the template. The HTBI primer set drove a first-round RT-PCR of the TCR CDR3. TCRdb independently ran MiXCR on the multiplex PCR reads; one entry per CDR3 protein. The data show a few hundred thousand distinct CDR3 sequences, around 21% seen once. This TCR was recovered from a man aged 18 to 35 with Graves' hyperthyroidism. The V gene is TRBV6-1, the J gene TRBJ2-5; 8 bases align to TRBD2. Material: blood. The CDR3 reads CASRDSGGDWVTQYF. Here the CDR3 DNA reads TGTGCCAGCAGGGACAGCGGGGGCGACTGGGTGACCCAGTACTTC.